The 16 T cell receptor beta chains presented below share a single source sample, sequenced in a study of blood T cell repertoires in COVID-19. Data came from immunoSEQ multiplex PCR; TCRdb stores just in-frame clones and leaves some out. The sample shows 63,000 or so clones, under 90% of them seen only once. The specimen sequenced was peripheral blood. Receptors originate from a man in his sixties with acute or convalescent COVID-19.

The genes are TRBV6-2 or TRBV6-3 and TRBJ2-7; TRBD2 might be the D (5 bases). V gave up 2 bases and J gave up 1 base, with 6 bases separating them. Germline V CDR1 and CDR2: MNHEY, SVGEGT. The CDR3 covers 13 residues. CDR3 nucleotides: TGTGCCAGCAGTTACGCGGGTTCCTACGAGCAGTACTTC. It is translated as CASSYAGSYEQYF.

The chain recombines TRBV24-1 with TRBJ1-6; a possible D gene is TRBD1 (5 bases). The CDR3 consists of 18 residues. V was pared by 8 bases and J by 0 bases, with 19 bases between. Germline V gene sequence: CDR1 KGHDR, CDR2 SFDVKD. CDR3 protein: CATNQTQDDSSYNSPLHF. In DNA, the CDR3 is TGTGCCACCAACCAAACCCAAGACGACAGCTCCTATAATTCACCCCTCCACTTT.

The chain is built from TRBV3-1 (or the pseudogene TRBV3-2) and TRBJ2-7, with 9 bases matching TRBD1. Germline V lookup: CDR1 LGHDT, CDR2 YNNKEL (reference sequence). This CDR3 contains 13 residues. Losses at the gene ends were 7 bases for V and 6 bases for J; bases not matched to a gene: 7. The CDR3 loop reads CASTRTGAIEQYF. In DNA form, the CDR3 reads TGTGCCAGCACCAGGACAGGGGCGATCGAGCAGTACTTC.

The chain carries TRBV9 and TRBJ1-3; D uncertain. V was cut by 3 bases and J by 0 bases, with 10 bases left in between. The CDR3 length is 15 residues. Looked up from germline, CDR1 is SGDLS and CDR2 is YYNGEE. Here the CDR3 reads CASSGQAYSGNTIYF. The DNA of the CDR3 is TGTGCCAGCAGCGGACAAGCTTACTCTGGAAACACCATATATTTT.

The V gene is TRBV5-6, the J gene TRBJ1-6, with 8 bases identical to TRBD1. Germline V CDR1 and CDR2: SGHDT, YYEEEE. With V trimmed by 0 bases and J by 9 bases, 5 bases remained unmatched. The CDR3 runs 15 residues. CDR3 loop: CASSLGGTGRSPLHF. CDR3 coding DNA: TGTGCCAGCAGCTTGGGGGGGACAGGACGTTCACCCCTCCACTTT.

This clone was seen a few times. The genes are TRBV29-1 and TRBJ1-2, with 8 bases matching TRBD1. J was trimmed by 2 bases and V by 7 bases; bases with no gene match: 6. The CDR3 has 13 residues. CDR1 and CDR2 from the germline V gene are SQVTM and ANQGSEA. Here the CDR3 reads CSADRGMNYGYTF. In nucleotides, the CDR3 is TGCAGCGCCGACAGGGGTATGAACTATGGCTACACCTTC.

V and J are TRBV10-1 and TRBJ1-5; tentative D call: TRBD1 (6 bases). Germline V gene lookup returns CDR1 WNHNN and CDR2 SYGVQD (reference sequence). V was pared by 6 bases and J by 1 base, with 10 bases between. The CDR3 totals 14 residues. For the CDR3, the DNA is TGCGCCAGCAGAAACAGGGTCAGCAATCAGCCCCAGCATTTT. Amino acids: CASRNRVSNQPQHF.

The chain has TRBV6-5 and TRBJ1-1; possibly TRBD1 for D (6 bases). Trimming took off 6 bases at V and 1 base at J, with 9 bases between the two ends. The germline V gene encodes CDR1 MNHEY and CDR2 SVGAGI. The CDR3 is 13 amino acids. The CDR3: CASSPGENTEAFF. As DNA, the CDR3 is TGTGCCAGCAGCCCAGGGGAGAACACTGAAGCTTTCTTT.

The genes are TRBV24-1 and TRBJ2-3, with a possible D match to TRBD2 (6 bases). Germline V gene sequence: CDR1 KGHDR, CDR2 SFDVKD. The CDR3 runs to 16 residues. With 2 bases removed from V and 1 base from J, the gap between germline ends came to 12 bases. The CDR3 bases are TGTGCCACCAGTGATTATGGGACTCTCGGCACAGATACGCAGTATTTT. Translated, it gives CATSDYGTLGTDTQYF.

The chain is built from TRBV2 and TRBJ2-1; 8 nucleotides align to TRBD2. Trimming removed 1 base from V and 11 bases from J; junction bases left unmatched: 7. The CDR3 sequence is 14 residues long. Germline V gene sequence: CDR1 SNHLY, CDR2 FYNNEI. The CDR3 region is CASSEDTGLGQQFF. The CDR3 DNA reads TGTGCCAGCAGTGAAGATACGGGACTAGGACAGCAGTTCTTC.

The rearrangement joins TRBV19 to TRBJ1-5; maybe TRBD1 (6 bases). Between the trimmed V and J ends, which lost 8 bases and 4 bases, there was a span of 18 bases. Germline-derived CDR1 and CDR2 are LNHDA and SQIVND (reference sequence). The CDR3 has 15 amino acids. The CDR3 spells CASGTDDRFNQPQHF. The CDR3 DNA follows: TGTGCCAGTGGAACTGATGACAGGTTTAATCAGCCCCAGCATTTT.

The J gene is TRBJ1-2, the V gene TRBV6-1; 7 nucleotides agree with TRBD1. Germline CDR1 and CDR2: MNHNS and SASEGT. The CDR3 has 15 residues. The J segment lost 4 bases and the V segment lost 6 bases, leaving 11 bases of the junction unmatched. CDR3 amino acids: CASRSLQGRGYGYTF. CDR3 DNA sequence: TGTGCCAGCAGATCACTACAGGGGCGAGGCTATGGCTACACCTTC.

This sequence joins TRBV2 and TRBJ2-1; TRBD2 agrees at 7 bases. The CDR3 is made up of 13 amino acids. The ends lost 6 bases at V and 4 bases at J; junction bases unmatched: 3. Germline V CDR1 and CDR2: SNHLY, FYNNEI. In nucleotides, the CDR3 is TGTGCCAGCAGGGTAGCGGGTTACAATGAGCAGTTCTTC. This encodes CASRVAGYNEQFF.

The J gene is TRBJ2-7, the V gene TRBV29-1; 11 bases line up with TRBD1. Germline CDR1 reads SQVTM; CDR2 reads ANQGSEA. This CDR3 has 13 amino acids. Trimming at V came to 4 bases and at J to 4 bases, leaving 3 bases not matched to a gene. CDR3 residues: CSVGRDRGYEQYF. CDR3 nucleotide sequence: TGCAGCGTTGGGCGGGACAGGGGGTACGAGCAGTACTTC.

The chain has TRBV3-1 (or the pseudogene TRBV3-2) and TRBJ1-6; weak D call: TRBD1 (5 bases). CDR3 length: 16 amino acids. Trimming cost V 0 bases and J 9 bases, with 15 bases left between them. Germline CDR1 LGHDT, CDR2 YNNKEL (reference sequence). The DNA of the CDR3 is TGTGCCAGCAGCCAAGATCAGCCCCAAGGGGCTTCACCCCTCCACTTT. Protein: CASSQDQPQGASPLHF.

The chain carries TRBV11-2 and TRBJ1-2; the D gene is possibly TRBD1 (6 bases). V lost 4 bases to trimming and J lost 4 bases, with 10 bases between them. The CDR3 extends over 13 amino acids. Germline V gene lookup returns CDR1 SGHAT and CDR2 FQNNGV. The CDR3 nucleotides are TGTGCCAGCAGCTGGGGGGGGGCCTATGGCTACACCTTC. Translation gives CASSWGGAYGYTF.